This T cell receptor beta chain was recorded in a study of blood T cell repertoires in COVID-19. Across the whole study: Donors in the United States, Italy and Spain gave samples during acute or convalescent COVID-19. T cells, B-cell-depleted T cells, or PBMCs provided the cDNA or gDNA that served as material.

As processed by the authors: Cell counts per sample came from amplifying reference gene primers. Clones were sequenced by immunoSEQ multiplex PCR, and TCRdb holds only the in-frame ones, with some missing. Clonal size and the V and J genes are those of that table, whereas D and trimming came from the DNA. Seen here are roughly 53,000 clones, 75% to 80% observed once, and the top ten hold around 43%. Regarding this clone: Within the sample, other DNA sequences also encode this same CDR3.

V lost 4 bases to trimming and J lost 1 base, with 4 bases between them. CDR3 length: 12 amino acids. Looked up from germline, CDR1 is KGHSH and CDR2 is LQKENI. This receptor was identified in a man aged 65-85 years with active or convalescent COVID-19. This chain joins TRBV18 and TRBJ1-1, with D unclear. The sequenced sample was peripheral blood. The CDR3, as DNA: TGTGCCAGCTCACTCCAGAACACTGAAGCTTTCTTT. Amino acids: CASSLQNTEAFF.